This TCR beta chain originates from a study of OX40 agonist ivuxolimab in advanced cancers. Turning to the study itself: Hepatocellular carcinoma, melanoma, renal cell or head and neck cancer occurred in dose-escalation patients. Study-wide points: At 0.1 to 3.0 mg/kg and by week 6, clonal expansion occurred in CD4+ and CD8+ blood T cells.

Clones were sequenced by immunoSEQ multiplex PCR, and TCRdb holds only the in-frame ones, with some missing. The sample gives about 76,000 clones, more than 75% of which show up once; 2.5% to 3% is in the top ten. On this clone itself: Its antigen is currently unknown.

This sequence was found in an adult with an advanced solid tumor such as melanoma, head and neck, liver or kidney cancer. Here the sequenced sample was CD4+ or CD8+ T cells sorted from blood, taken in a trial of the OX40 agonist ivuxolimab.

The CDR3 protein is CASSPLYSAHSPLHF. The CDR3 DNA reads as TGTGCCAGCAGCCCCCTTTACTCGGCGCATTCACCCCTCCACTTT. The chain links TRBV7-2 to TRBJ1-6; D not certain. Germline V gene lookup returns CDR1 SGHTA and CDR2 FQGNSA. The CDR3 sequence is 15 residues long. V dropped 5 bases and J dropped 8 bases, with 16 bases sitting between them.